This T cell receptor beta chain was documented in a study of Graves' ophthalmopathy and Graves' hyperthyroidism (dated by TCRdb to the late 2010s). General notes on the study: Peripheral blood was collected before any treatment was given, at the time of initial diagnosis. TCR beta repertoire signatures were used to distinguish Graves' ophthalmopathy from Graves' hyperthyroidism and to predict progression to ophthalmopathy. In total, approximately 130 blood samples were TCR-sequenced: approximately 42 ophthalmopathy, 75 hyperthyroidism and some 17 hyperthyroidism-to-ophthalmopathy patients. To explore V-J signatures distinguishing ophthalmopathy from hyperthyroidism, a discovery set of under 110 patients (about 43 ophthalmopathy, around 55 stable hyperthyroidism) was enrolled. The independent validation cohort included 18 hyperthyroidism patients plus 17 patients who later progressed from hyperthyroidism to ophthalmopathy. In roughly six hyperthyroidism patients, the T-cell repertoire of thyroid tissue was compared with the T-cell repertoire of blood. Once sampling was done, hyperthyroidism patients were given methimazole at a starting dose of 30 mg daily, while ophthalmopathy patients were given high-dose intravenous methylprednisolone. For training and testing, the 100 patients in the discovery cohort were randomly divided in a 7:3 ratio.

Ophthalmopathy patients had moderately to severely active disease, Clinical Activity Score of at least 3, NOSPECS grade of at least 4, and disease duration under 3 months. Patients with other autoimmune diseases, uncontrolled infections, pregnancy or lactation were excluded from the study. Clinical symptoms, serum thyroxine, TRAb, thyroid ultrasound and orbital computed tomography formed the basis of the diagnosis. Using Ficoll-Paque density gradient centrifugation, PBMCs were isolated from about 10 ml of fresh peripheral blood. Trizol reagent was used to extract the total RNA, and its quality was then checked on an Agilent 2100 Bioanalyzer. Results and caveats for the whole study, not just this receptor: Ophthalmopathy was separated from stable hyperthyroidism by the 13-signature model with just under 90% sensitivity and 81% to 84% specificity in cross-validation and with 80%/75% in the test set. Most expanded thyroid clonotypes with frequency above 0.001 were also detected in blood, suggesting blood repertoires may reflect the thyroid immune response. Sample size was not statistically predetermined, and group allocation was not concealed from the investigators. In validation, the model predicted ophthalmopathy progression with 70.59% sensitivity and 72% to 80% specificity; 12 predicted patients were CT-confirmed with GO in a median of approximately six months.

For repertoire sequencing, TCR beta CDR3 regions were amplified from RNA transcripts. The first round was an RT-PCR using HTBI primers with the Qiagen OneStep RT-PCR kit, and this first round was followed by a second-round multiplex PCR, then size selection and purification. Libraries were sequenced on an Illumina HiSeq2000 using paired-end 100 bp reads. The original methods were these. Reads were processed with SOAPnuke, discarding reads with adapters, uncalled bases, mean Phred below 15, or no exact constant-primer or identifier match. COPE v1.2.5 was used to merge high-quality paired reads. Unique nucleotide sequences were defined as clonotypes and aligned to IMGT TRB V, D and J references using MiTCR v1.1. The analysis was limited to V-J combinations with a frequency above 0.0001, which together covered about 99% of repertoires. For each V-J combination, a TCR clonal expansion and chaos score was defined as the ratio of F50 clonal expansion to chaos observed in the TCRdist matrix. Welch's t-statistics and random forest were used to narrow the features down to about a dozen V-J combinations, which were then fed into a naive Bayes classifier. The Morisita-Horn index was used to measure how similar the thyroid and blood repertoires were. The public sequencing data were trimmed at Q25 with fastp and processed into clonotypes with MiXCR by TCRdb, which kept only in-frame beta chains. Rows merge per CDR3 protein into single entries with the most common DNA and genes. The V and J calls were not made by the authors but by TCRdb's processing. A total of roughly 400,000 distinct CDR3 sequences appear in this sample, about 17% of them only once. The biggest ten clones account for 1.5% to 2% of the sample.

This clonotype was seen many times. Its antigen is still unknown. One base away there is no much larger clone; base qualities are not given. The CDR3 runs 13 residues from the cysteine to the phenylalanine. Left in the record is the CDR3 DNA by itself, 39 bases read in frame from the first base. The V and J ends are trimmed by 8 bases and 6 bases, leaving 11 bases between them. CDR1 and CDR2 were assigned from the germline V gene (reference sequence) as MNHEY and SMNVEV. The TCR originated in a woman under 30 with Graves' ophthalmopathy. Donor details come from another sample of the same person, matched by shared clones. The chain couples TRBV27 to TRBJ1-6; the best D guess is TRBD1, with 5 bases matching. Source material: peripheral blood. Here the CDR3 is given as CASFRDLNSPLHF. At the DNA level, the sequence is TGTGCCAGCTTCAGGGACCTTAATTCACCCCTCCACTTT.